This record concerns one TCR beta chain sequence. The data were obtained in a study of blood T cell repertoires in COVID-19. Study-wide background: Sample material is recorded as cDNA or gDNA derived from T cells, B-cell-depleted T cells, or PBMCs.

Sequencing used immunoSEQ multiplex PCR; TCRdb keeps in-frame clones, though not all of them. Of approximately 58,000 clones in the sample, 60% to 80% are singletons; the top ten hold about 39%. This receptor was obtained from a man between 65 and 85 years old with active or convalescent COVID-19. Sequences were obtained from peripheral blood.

This chain's CDR3 is CASAGGYADTQYF. In nucleotides, the CDR3 is TGTGCCAGCGCGGGGGGATACGCAGATACGCAGTATTTT. The chain is built from TRBV12-3 or TRBV12-4 and TRBJ2-3; 8 bases map to TRBD2. There are 13 residues in the CDR3. V gave up 8 bases and J gave up 4 bases; unmatched junction bases: 5.